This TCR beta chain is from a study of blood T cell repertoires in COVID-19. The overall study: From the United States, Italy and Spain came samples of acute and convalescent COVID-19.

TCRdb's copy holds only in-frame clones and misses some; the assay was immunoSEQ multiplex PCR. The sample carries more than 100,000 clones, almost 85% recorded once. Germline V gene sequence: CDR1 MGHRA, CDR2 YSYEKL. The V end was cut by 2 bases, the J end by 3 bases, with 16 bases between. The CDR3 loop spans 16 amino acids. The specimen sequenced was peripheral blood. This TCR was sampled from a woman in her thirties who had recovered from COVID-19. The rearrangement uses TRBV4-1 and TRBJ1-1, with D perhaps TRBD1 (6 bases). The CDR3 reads CASSQYSNRADTEAFF. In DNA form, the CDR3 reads TGCGCCAGCAGCCAATACTCGAACAGGGCGGACACTGAAGCTTTCTTT.